This TCR beta chain was profiled in a study of blood T cell repertoires in COVID-19. Study at large: Researchers got acute and convalescent COVID-19 samples from the United States, Italy and Spain. T cells, B-cell-depleted T cells, or PBMCs provided the cDNA or gDNA that served as material.

This CDR3 has 19 amino acids. Looked up from germline, CDR1 is LGHDT and CDR2 is YNNKEL (reference sequence). Losses at the gene ends were 0 bases for V and 2 bases for J; bases not matched to a gene: 8. Study processing details: For nucleated cells, counts were estimated from reference gene primer amplification. This table comes from immunoSEQ multiplex PCR, and its TCRdb copy is limited to in-frame clones, with some not included. The V and J calls and the clone size are those of that table, but D and trimming were determined from the DNA. The sample yields fewer than 150,000 clones, more than 70% seen once.

The chain joins TRBV3-1 (or the pseudogene TRBV3-2) to TRBJ2-3, with TRBD2 matching over 13 bases. The TCR sequence derives from a human donor in a cohort sampled during active COVID-19. Source material: peripheral blood. CDR3 DNA: TGTGCCAGCAGCCAAGATCCCCGGGGGACTAGCGGGGACACAGATACGCAGTATTTT. Translated: CASSQDPRGTSGDTDTQYF.